Below, 10 T cell receptor beta chains from the same sample are listed, as sequenced in a study of T cell responses to AZD1222 COVID-19 vaccine. Here immunoSEQ multiplex PCR was the method, and the copy in TCRdb shows in-frame clones only, minus some. The profile shows approximately 150,000 clones, 85% to 90% of them singletons. The sample consisted of peripheral blood, taken on day 0 of AZD1222 vaccination. The receptors stem from an adult in good health.

CDR3 in amino acids: CASSDFGRSNEKLFF. The CDR3 bases are TGTGCCAGCAGTGATTTCGGCAGATCGAACGAAAAACTGTTTTTT. This rearrangement joins TRBV25-1 to TRBJ1-4; no definite D call. The CDR3 is 15 amino acids. Trimming cost V 3 bases and J 8 bases, with 16 bases left between them. From germline, CDR1 is MGHDK and CDR2 SYGVNS.

J is TRBJ1-4 and V is TRBV4-3; weak D call: TRBD1 (5 bases). This CDR3 is built from 17 residues. CDR1 and CDR2 from the germline V gene are LGHNA and YSLEER. The V and J ends lost 0 bases and 7 bases respectively, with 18 bases between them. The CDR3 DNA sequence: TGCGCCAGCAGCCAAGATAGGCCTGGGGGGGTGGGTGAAAAACTGTTTTTT. Translation: CASSQDRPGGVGEKLFF.

The chain carries TRBV11-1 and TRBJ2-5, with a weak D call TRBD1 (5 bases). CDR1 is SGHAT, CDR2 FQDESV, per germline (reference sequence). V lost 5 bases and J 3 bases, leaving 16 bases between the germline ends. The CDR3 runs 15 residues. This CDR3 reads CASSPPSQGKETQYF. DNA for the CDR3: TGTGCCAGCAGCCCTCCGTCGCAGGGTAAAGAGACCCAGTACTTC.

This chain joins TRBV30 and TRBJ1-6; D remains unclear. This CDR3 is 13 amino acids long. V lost 6 bases to trimming and J lost 7 bases, with 13 bases between them. The germline V gene encodes CDR1 GTSNPN and CDR2 SVGIG (reference sequence). DNA for the CDR3: TGTGCCTGTCAGACGGGCCTAAATTCACCCCTCCACTTT. This gives the protein CACQTGLNSPLHF.

The gene calls are TRBV6-5 and TRBJ1-1, with TRBD1 matching over 7 bases. CDR3 size: 14 residues. Germline CDR1 and CDR2: MNHEY and SVGAGI. Trimming removed 6 bases from V and 4 bases from J; junction bases left unmatched: 8. The CDR3 region has the DNA TGTGCCAGCAGGGAGACAGGGTATGGCACTGAAGCTTTCTTT. It is translated as CASRETGYGTEAFF.

This chain connects TRBV18 to TRBJ1-1, with D possibly being TRBD1 (5 bases). This CDR3 contains 13 residues. Trimming cost V 2 bases and J 6 bases, with 10 bases left between them. Germline assignment: CDR1 KGHSH and CDR2 LQKENI. The CDR3 nucleotides read TGTGCCAGCTCACCAGTTGGGGGACCTGAAGCTTTCTTT. It codes for CASSPVGGPEAFF.

The V gene is TRBV28, the J gene TRBJ2-5, with D possibly TRBD1 on 6 matching bases. Germline CDR1 is MDHEN and CDR2 is SYDVKM. Trimming stripped 6 bases from V and 2 bases from J, with 16 bases between. The CDR3 is 15 amino acids. The CDR3 reads CASSPAGRGQETQYF. DNA of the CDR3: TGTGCCAGCAGCCCCGCGGGTAGGGGGCAAGAGACCCAGTACTTC.

The V gene is TRBV19, the J gene TRBJ1-2; D is ambiguous. The CDR3 runs 18 residues. Germline CDR1 reads LNHDA; CDR2 reads SQIVND (reference sequence). Trimming cost V 0 bases and J 1 base, with 18 bases left between them. This CDR3 is CASSIDPRRPESNYGYTF. CDR3 sequence (DNA): TGTGCCAGTAGTATAGATCCCCGCCGTCCGGAGAGTAACTATGGCTACACCTTC.

This chain links TRBV9 with TRBJ2-2; possible D gene TRBD2, 6 bases. Trimming took 0 bases from V and 2 from J, leaving 11 bases between them. The CDR3 contains 16 residues. CDR1 SGDLS and CDR2 YYNGEE come from the germline V gene. CDR3: CASSVAPSENTGELFF. CDR3 DNA sequence: TGTGCCAGCAGCGTAGCTCCTAGCGAAAACACCGGGGAGCTGTTTTTT.

J is TRBJ1-2 and V is TRBV4-3, with D unclear. Trimming removed 1 base at V and 4 bases at J, with 13 bases between. Germline lookup yields CDR1 LGHNA and CDR2 YSLEER. This CDR3 spans 15 amino acids. The CDR3 spells CASSQGHSSLYGYTF. For the CDR3, the DNA is TGCGCCAGCAGCCAAGGCCACAGCAGCCTCTATGGCTACACCTTC.